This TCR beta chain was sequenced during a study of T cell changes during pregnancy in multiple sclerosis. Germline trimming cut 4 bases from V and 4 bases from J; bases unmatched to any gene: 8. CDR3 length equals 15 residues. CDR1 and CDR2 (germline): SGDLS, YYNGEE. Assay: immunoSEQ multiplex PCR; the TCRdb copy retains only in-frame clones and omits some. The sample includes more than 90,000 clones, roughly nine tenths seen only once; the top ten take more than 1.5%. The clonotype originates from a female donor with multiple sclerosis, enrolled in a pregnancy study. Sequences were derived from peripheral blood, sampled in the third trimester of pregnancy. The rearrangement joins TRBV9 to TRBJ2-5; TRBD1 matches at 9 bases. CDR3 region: CASSLTGGDGETQYF. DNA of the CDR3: TGTGCCAGCAGCCTGACAGGGGGGGATGGAGAGACCCAGTACTTC.